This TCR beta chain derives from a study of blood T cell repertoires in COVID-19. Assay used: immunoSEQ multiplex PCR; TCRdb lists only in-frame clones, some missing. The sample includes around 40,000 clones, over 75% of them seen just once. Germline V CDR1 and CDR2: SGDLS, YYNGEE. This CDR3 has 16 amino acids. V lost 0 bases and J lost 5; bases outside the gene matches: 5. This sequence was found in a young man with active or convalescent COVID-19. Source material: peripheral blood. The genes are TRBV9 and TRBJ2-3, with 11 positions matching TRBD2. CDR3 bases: TGTGCCAGCAGCGTAGGTCCTAGCGGGAGGTTAGATACGCAGTATTTT. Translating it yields CASSVGPSGRLDTQYF.